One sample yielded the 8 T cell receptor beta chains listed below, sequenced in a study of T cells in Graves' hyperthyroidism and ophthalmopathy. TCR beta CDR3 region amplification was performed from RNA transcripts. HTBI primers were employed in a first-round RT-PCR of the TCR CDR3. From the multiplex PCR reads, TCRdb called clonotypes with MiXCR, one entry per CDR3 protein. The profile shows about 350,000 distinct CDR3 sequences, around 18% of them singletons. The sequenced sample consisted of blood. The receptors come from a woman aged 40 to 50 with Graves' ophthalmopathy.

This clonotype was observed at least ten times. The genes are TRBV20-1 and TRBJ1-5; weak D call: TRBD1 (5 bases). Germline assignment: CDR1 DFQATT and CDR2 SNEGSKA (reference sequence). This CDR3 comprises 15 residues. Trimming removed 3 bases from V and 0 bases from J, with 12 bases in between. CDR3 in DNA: TGCAGTGCTAGTGACAGCTTTTATAGCAATCAGCCCCAGCATTTT. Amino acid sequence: CSASDSFYSNQPQHF.

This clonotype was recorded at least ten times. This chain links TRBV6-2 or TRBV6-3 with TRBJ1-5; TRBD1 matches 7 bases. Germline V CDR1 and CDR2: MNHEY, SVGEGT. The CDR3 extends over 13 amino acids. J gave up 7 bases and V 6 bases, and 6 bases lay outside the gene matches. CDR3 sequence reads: CASRDRVEQPQHF. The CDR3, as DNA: TGTGCCAGCAGAGACAGGGTCGAACAGCCCCAGCATTTT.

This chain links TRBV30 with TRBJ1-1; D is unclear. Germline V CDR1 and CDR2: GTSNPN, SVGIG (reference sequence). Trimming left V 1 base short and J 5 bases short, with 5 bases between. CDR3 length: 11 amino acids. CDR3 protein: CAWSAMTEAFF. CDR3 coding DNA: TGTGCCTGGAGTGCCATGACTGAAGCTTTCTTT.

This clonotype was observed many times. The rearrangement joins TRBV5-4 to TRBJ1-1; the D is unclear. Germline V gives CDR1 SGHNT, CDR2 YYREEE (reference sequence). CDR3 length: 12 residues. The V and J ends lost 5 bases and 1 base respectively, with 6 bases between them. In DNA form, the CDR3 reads TGTGCCAGCAGATCGGCGAACACTGAAGCTTTCTTT. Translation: CASRSANTEAFF.

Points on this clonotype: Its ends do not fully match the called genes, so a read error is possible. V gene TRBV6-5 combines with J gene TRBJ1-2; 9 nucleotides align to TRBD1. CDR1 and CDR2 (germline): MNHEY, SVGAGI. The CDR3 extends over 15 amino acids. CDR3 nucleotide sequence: TGTGCCAGCAGTTACTACCATGGGACAGGGCATGGCTACATCTTC. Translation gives CASSYYHGTGHGYIF.

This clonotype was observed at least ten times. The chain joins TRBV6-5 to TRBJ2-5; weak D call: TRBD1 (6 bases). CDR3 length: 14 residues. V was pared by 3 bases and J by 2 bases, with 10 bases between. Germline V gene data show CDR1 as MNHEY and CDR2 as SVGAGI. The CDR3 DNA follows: TGTGCCAGCAGTTATGGACAGCTACAAGAGACCCAGTACTTC. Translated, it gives CASSYGQLQETQYF.

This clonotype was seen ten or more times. In nucleotides, the CDR3 is TGTGCCAGTAGTATGGGGGCATCCTACGAGCAGTACTTC. This codes for CASSMGASYEQYF. The chain has TRBV19 and TRBJ2-7, with D possibly matching TRBD1 (6 bases). Deletions cut 3 bases from V and 1 base from J, with 7 bases between. The CDR3 loop spans 13 amino acids. The germline V gene has CDR1 LNHDA and CDR2 SQIVND (reference sequence). The whole variable domain, filled in from reference TRBV19 and TRBJ2-7, reads DGGITQSPKYLFRKEGQNVTLSCEQNLNHDAMYWYRQDPGQGLRLIYYSQIVNDFQKGDIAEGYSVSREKKESFPLTVTSAQKNPTAFYLCASSMGASYEQYFGPGTRLTVT.

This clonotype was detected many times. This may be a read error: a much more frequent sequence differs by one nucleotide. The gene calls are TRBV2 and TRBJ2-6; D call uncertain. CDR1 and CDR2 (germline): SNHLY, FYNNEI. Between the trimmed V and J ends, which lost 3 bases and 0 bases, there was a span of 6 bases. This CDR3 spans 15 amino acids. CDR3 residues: CASSDWGSGANVLTF. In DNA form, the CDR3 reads TGTGCCAGCAGTGATTGGGGCTCTGGGGCCAACGTCCTGACTTTC. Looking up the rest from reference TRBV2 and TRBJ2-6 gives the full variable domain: EPEVTQTPSHQVTQMGQEVILRCVPISNHLYFYWYRQILGQKVEFLVSFYNNEISEKSEIFDDQFSVERPDGSNFTLKIRSTKLEDSAMYFCASSDWGSGANVLTFGAGSRLTVL.